The 32 T cell receptor beta chains below were found in one sample sequenced in a study of shared clonotypes between healthy human individuals. Sequencing was performed with immunoSEQ multiplex PCR; in TCRdb, only in-frame clones are kept and a portion is missing. Among nearly 1,000,000 clones listed, more than 75% were seen once. The sequenced sample consisted of memory CD4+ T cells sorted from blood. Subset described: CD45RA-negative fraction. Source of these receptors: a man aged 18 to 30 in good health.

The chain links TRBV25-1 to TRBJ2-7, with 8 bases matching TRBD1. J gave up 6 bases and V 7 bases, and 5 bases lay outside the gene matches. CDR1 and CDR2 from the germline V gene are MGHDK and SYGVNS. The CDR3 sequence is 12 residues long. CDR3 sequence reads: CASTAGGGEQYF. Here the CDR3 DNA reads TGTGCCAGCACCGCAGGGGGCGGCGAGCAGTACTTC.

The V gene is TRBV6-6, the J gene TRBJ2-7; 7 nucleotides align to TRBD1. The junction had 9 bases not matched to a gene; V was cut back by 4 bases and J by 3 bases. CDR3 length: 15 residues. Germline V gene lookup returns CDR1 MNHNY and CDR2 SVGAGI (reference sequence). CDR3 amino acids: CASSSPATGSYEQYF. In DNA form, the CDR3 reads TGTGCCAGCAGTTCCCCAGCGACAGGGAGCTACGAGCAGTACTTC.

This clone was recorded a few times. V usage is TRBV6-6 and J usage is TRBJ2-2; 10 bases are a match to TRBD1. The CDR3 covers 14 residues. J lost 3 bases, V lost 9 bases, and 4 bases had no gene match. Germline values: CDR1 MNHNY, CDR2 SVGAGI (reference sequence). This chain's CDR3 is CASTGTGDTGELFF. DNA for the CDR3: TGTGCCAGTACCGGGACAGGGGACACCGGGGAGCTGTTTTTT.

As to this clone: One end of the junction is discordant with germline, which a read error may explain. The chain couples TRBV7-2 to TRBJ1-5, with D maybe TRBD1 (5 bases). From germline, CDR1 is SGHTA and CDR2 FQGNSA. This CDR3 has 16 residues. The CDR3 protein is CASSGDGSIGNQPQHF. The CDR3 DNA reads as TGTGCCAGCAGCGGGGACGGAAGCATCGGCAATCAGCCCCAACATTTT.

The CDR3 reads CASSLSGGSGANVLTF. In nucleotides, the CDR3 is TGTGCCAGCAGCTTATCCGGGGGGTCTGGGGCCAACGTCCTGACTTTC. The chain carries TRBV11-1 and TRBJ2-6; 7 nucleotides line up with TRBD2. The germline V gene encodes CDR1 SGHAT and CDR2 FQDESV (reference sequence). The CDR3 is 16 residues long. V dropped 2 bases and J dropped 1; count of bases not matched to a gene: 2. The complete variable domain, with remaining parts taken from reference TRBV11-1 and TRBJ2-6, reads EAEVAQSPRYKITEKSQAVAFWCDPISGHATLYWYRQILGQGPELLVQFQDESVVDDSQLPKDRFSAERLKGVDSTLKIQPAELGDSAMYLCASSLSGGSGANVLTFGAGSRLTVL.

To note about this clone: This may stem from a read error, because a much larger clone lies one nucleotide away. Distinct nucleotide sequences in the sample also encode this CDR3. J is TRBJ2-5 and V is TRBV6-5; no definite D call. Trimming removed 4 bases at V and 5 bases at J, with 5 bases between. CDR1 is MNHEY and CDR2 is SVGAGI in the germline V gene. The CDR3 runs to 11 residues. DNA of the CDR3: TGTGCCAGCAGTTTACGGGAGACCCAGTACTTC. Translated, it gives CASSLRETQYF.

In its sample, this clone was seen once. The rearrangement joins TRBV6-6 to TRBJ2-7; the D gene could be TRBD1 or TRBD2 (6 bases each). The CDR3 is 14 residues long. The ends were cut back, 4 bases at V and 0 bases at J, with 10 bases in the middle. In germline, CDR1 is MNHNY, CDR2 SVGAGI (reference sequence). DNA of the CDR3: TGTGCCAGCAGTTTGAGGGGGGCCTCCTACGAGCAGTACTTC. Its translation is CASSLRGASYEQYF.

This clone was seen repeatedly, ten times or more. The V call is TRBV13, the J call TRBJ2-3; D is unresolved. Germline CDR1 reads PRHDT; CDR2 reads FYEKMQ (reference sequence). The CDR3 sequence is 14 residues long. Trimming removed 2 bases from V and 6 bases from J, with 12 bases in between. CDR3 nucleotide sequence: TGTGCCAGCAGCTTACCACTGTATATTGATACGCAGTATTTT. Translated: CASSLPLYIDTQYF.

The chain couples TRBV28 to TRBJ1-6; possibly TRBD1 for D (5 bases). The CDR3 runs to 16 residues. The germline V gene has CDR1 MDHEN and CDR2 SYDVKM. Trimming cost V 5 bases and J 2 bases, with 13 bases left between them. The CDR3 DNA follows: TGTGCCAGCAGTCCGGCGGGGGGACCCTATAATTCACCCCTCCACTTT. Protein product: CASSPAGGPYNSPLHF.

The J gene is TRBJ1-2, the V gene TRBV28; 7 nucleotides agree with TRBD1. This CDR3 has 17 amino acids. Germline-derived CDR1 and CDR2 are MDHEN and SYDVKM. The ends lost 4 bases at V and 2 bases at J; junction bases unmatched: 13. CDR3 coding DNA: TGTGCCAGCAGTTCCAGTGAAGCAGGGGGGAAAAACTATGGCTACACCTTC. This gives the protein CASSSSEAGGKNYGYTF.

This clone was recorded a few times. The chain is built from TRBV4-1 and TRBJ2-7; D gene uncertain. Germline CDR1 is MGHRA and CDR2 is YSYEKL. Trimming took 3 bases from V and 0 from J, leaving 9 bases between them. The CDR3 sequence is 14 residues long. CDR3 sequence reads: CASSQLPSSYEQYF. The CDR3 DNA reads TGCGCCAGCAGCCAGTTGCCGTCCTCCTACGAGCAGTACTTC.

J is TRBJ1-2 and V is TRBV30, with D maybe TRBD1 (5 bases). V shed 2 bases and J shed 9 bases, with 13 bases lying between them. The V gene's germline CDR1 is GTSNPN and CDR2 SVGIG (reference sequence). The CDR3 consists of 12 residues. The CDR3 bases are TGTGCCTGGAGTCCAGGGTCTGTACGCTACACCTTC. This translates into CAWSPGSVRYTF.

The chain recombines TRBV7-2 with TRBJ2-2; no firm D call. Germline V gene data show CDR1 as SGHTA and CDR2 as FQGNSA. Trimming stripped 3 bases from V and 3 bases from J, with 11 bases between. This CDR3 has 15 amino acids. The CDR3 DNA is TGTGCCAGCAGCTTGCGATGGGAATACACCGGGGAGCTGTTTTTT. Translating gives CASSLRWEYTGELFF.

The V call is TRBV6-6, the J call TRBJ1-5; D not resolved. This CDR3 comprises 14 residues. CDR1 and CDR2 (germline): MNHNY, SVGAGI (reference sequence). The V end lost 3 bases, the J end lost 4 bases, and 10 bases lay between the germline ends. Here the CDR3 reads CASSYLEANQPQHF. The CDR3 region has the DNA TGTGCCAGCAGTTATCTAGAGGCTAATCAGCCCCAGCATTTT.

The V and J genes are TRBV5-8 and TRBJ2-6; D call uncertain. The CDR3 is 15 residues long. Trimming cost V 1 base and J 0 bases, with 5 bases left between them. Germline loops: CDR1 SGHTS, CDR2 YDEGEE. The CDR3 coding sequence is TGTGCCAGCAGCTTGTGGGGCTCTGGGGCCAACGTCCTGACTTTC. Protein sequence: CASSLWGSGANVLTF.

This chain connects TRBV11-2 to TRBJ2-7, with 11 positions matching TRBD1. Per germline, CDR1 SGHAT and CDR2 FQNNGV. Trimming removed 0 bases from V and 7 bases from J; junction bases left unmatched: 5. This CDR3 comprises 15 residues. For the CDR3, the DNA is TGTGCCAGCAGCTTAGATGGGACAGGGGGTTGGGAGCAGTACTTC. Translation gives CASSLDGTGGWEQYF.

The chain joins TRBV13 to TRBJ1-6; D is unresolved. Germline V gene data show CDR1 as PRHDT and CDR2 as FYEKMQ (reference sequence). V lost 0 bases and J lost 0, with 15 bases in between. The CDR3 has 19 residues. The CDR3 reads CASSLGLRELSSYNSPLHF. In DNA, the CDR3 is TGTGCCAGCAGCTTAGGCCTAAGGGAGCTCAGCTCCTATAATTCACCCCTCCACTTT.

This chain uses TRBV30 with TRBJ2-7; D not certain. Trimming pared 0 bases from V and 5 bases from J, leaving 14 bases between. Germline assignment: CDR1 GTSNPN and CDR2 SVGIG (reference sequence). The CDR3 is made up of 14 amino acids. The chain's CDR3 is CAWSVQSTIHEQYF. CDR3 nucleotides: TGTGCCTGGAGTGTCCAGTCAACAATCCACGAGCAGTACTTC.

The chain uses TRBV12-5 and TRBJ2-5; perhaps TRBD2 as D (6 bases). This CDR3 contains 11 residues. V was trimmed by 6 bases and J by 7 bases, leaving 9 bases between them. Germline V gives CDR1 LGHNT, CDR2 FRNRAP. The CDR3: CASGRGVTQYF. Here the CDR3 DNA reads TGTGCTAGTGGCCGCGGGGTGACCCAGTACTTC.

This clone occurred a few times. The gene calls are TRBV27 and TRBJ1-3; D is ambiguous. Germline CDR1 is MNHEY and CDR2 is SMNVEV (reference sequence). The CDR3 length is 14 residues. The ends were cut back, 3 bases at V and 3 bases at J, with 9 bases in the middle. CDR3 loop: CASSFRSGGNTIYF. The CDR3 coding sequence is TGTGCCAGCAGTTTTCGGAGCGGTGGAAACACCATATATTTT.

In its sample, this clone was seen a few times. The chain is built from TRBV28 and TRBJ1-6; D gene ambiguous. Trimming cost V 2 bases and J 8 bases, with 10 bases left between them. The CDR3 extends over 14 amino acids. Germline-derived CDR1 and CDR2 are MDHEN and SYDVKM. The CDR3 loop is CASSLGSGHSPLHF. The CDR3 nucleotides are TGTGCCAGCAGTTTAGGTTCAGGTCATTCACCCCTCCACTTT.

The chain links TRBV7-2 to TRBJ2-5; D unclear. Per the germline V gene, CDR1 is SGHTA and CDR2 is FQGNSA. CDR3 length: 17 amino acids. Trimming removed 0 bases at V and 2 bases at J, with 16 bases between. The CDR3 nucleotides are TGTGCCAGCAGCTTAGCCTTGGTCACGGCAGCACAAGAGACCCAGTACTTC. Encoded protein: CASSLALVTAAQETQYF.

This chain connects TRBV9 to TRBJ1-5; D is undetermined. The V end was cut by 0 bases, the J end by 6 bases, with 13 bases between. The CDR3 contains 15 residues. The germline gives CDR1 SGDLS, CDR2 YYNGEE. CDR3 coding DNA: TGTGCCAGCAGCGTAGGTGGTAAGGAGGGTCAGCCCCAGCATTTT. It specifies CASSVGGKEGQPQHF.

J is TRBJ1-1 and V is TRBV19, with D perhaps matching TRBD1 (5 bases). V was trimmed by 4 bases and J by 3 bases, leaving 15 bases between them. Per germline, CDR1 LNHDA and CDR2 SQIVND (reference sequence). The CDR3 sequence is 15 residues long. CDR3 coding DNA: TGTGCCAGTAGTACGCCCCCAGGGTTGGACACTGAAGCTTTCTTT. Protein sequence: CASSTPPGLDTEAFF.

The chain carries TRBV6-5 and TRBJ1-3; D uncertain. The V gene lost 4 bases and the J gene lost 2 bases, with 12 bases spanning the gap. The CDR3 spans 15 residues. Germline CDR1 MNHEY, CDR2 SVGAGI. CDR3 DNA sequence: TGTGCCAGCAGTTTACACGGGAAACCTGGAAACACCATATATTTT. Translated: CASSLHGKPGNTIYF.

This rearrangement joins TRBV5-4 to TRBJ1-1; 7 bases line up with TRBD1. Looked up from germline, CDR1 is SGHNT and CDR2 is YYREEE (reference sequence). This CDR3 is built from 14 residues. The ends lost 3 bases at V and 2 bases at J; junction bases unmatched: 4. The CDR3 bases are TGTGCCAGCAGCTGGGACAGCAGAAACACTGAAGCTTTCTTT. This sequence encodes CASSWDSRNTEAFF.

This clone was recorded many times. The V call is TRBV5-6, the J call TRBJ1-4, with D perhaps TRBD1 (6 bases). Germline loops: CDR1 SGHDT, CDR2 YYEEEE. V lost 0 bases, J lost 3 bases, and 9 bases lay in between. This CDR3 comprises 15 residues. CDR3 protein: CASSLEQGANEKLFF. As DNA, the CDR3 is TGTGCCAGCAGCTTGGAACAGGGAGCTAATGAAAAACTGTTTTTT. The full variable domain, in which reference TRBV5-6 and TRBJ1-4 provide the parts outside the CDR3, is DAGVTQSPTHLIKTRGQQVTLRCSPKSGHDTVSWYQQALGQGPQFIFQYYEEEERQRGNFPDRFSGHQFPNYSSELNVNALLLGDSALYLCASSLEQGANEKLFFGSGTQLSVL.

As to this clone: The same CDR3 can be traced to other DNA sequences in this sample. CDR3 coding DNA: TGTGCCAGCAGCACAGGGGGAAACACCATATATTTT. This translates into CASSTGGNTIYF. The gene calls are TRBV9 and TRBJ1-3, with a weak D call TRBD1 (6 bases). V lost 4 bases and J 4 bases, leaving 6 bases between the germline ends. Germline V gene sequence: CDR1 SGDLS, CDR2 YYNGEE. The CDR3 consists of 12 residues.

The chain carries TRBV20-1 and TRBJ1-3; D not resolved. Germline CDR1 is DFQATT and CDR2 is SNEGSKA (reference sequence). This CDR3 is 11 amino acids long. V lost 3 bases and J lost 4, with 4 bases in between. This CDR3 is CSASNGNTIYF. The CDR3 DNA sequence: TGCAGTGCTAGTAACGGAAACACCATATATTTT.

The chain joins TRBV4-3 to TRBJ1-1, with D maybe TRBD1 (6 bases). CDR1 and CDR2 (germline): LGHNA, YSLEER. CDR3 length equals 16 residues. With 0 bases removed from V and 4 bases from J, the gap between germline ends came to 15 bases. CDR3 amino acids: CASSQESAAGATEAFF. The CDR3 coding sequence is TGCGCCAGCAGCCAAGAATCCGCCGCGGGGGCCACTGAAGCTTTCTTT.

V and J are TRBV29-1 and TRBJ2-3; possibly TRBD1 or TRBD2 for D (5 bases each). V shed 3 bases and J shed 6 bases, with 25 bases lying between them. CDR3 length equals 17 residues. The V gene's germline CDR1 is SQVTM and CDR2 ANQGSEA. CDR3 amino acids: CSVEGVASMAYSDTQYF. CDR3 nucleotides: TGCAGCGTTGAGGGGGTCGCTAGCATGGCATATAGCGATACGCAGTATTTT.

The gene calls are TRBV20-1 and TRBJ1-1; D perhaps matches TRBD1 (5 bases). CDR1 and CDR2 from the germline V gene are DFQATT and SNEGSKA (reference sequence). V dropped 6 bases and J dropped 8 bases, with 10 bases sitting between them. The CDR3 has 10 residues. The CDR3 coding sequence is TGCAGTGCAGTACAGGAGGAAGCTTTCTTT. It yields the protein CSAVQEEAFF.